This T cell receptor beta chain was retrieved from a study of shared clonotypes between healthy human individuals. Study information: CD4 naive cells filled three plates per donor, CD4 memory three, CD8 naive two and CD8 memory one.

Measured with immunoSEQ multiplex PCR; TCRdb has only the in-frame clones, and not every one. The sample includes fewer than 200,000 clones, 85% to 95% of them seen just once. CDR1 and CDR2 (germline): SEHNR, FQNEAQ (reference sequence). Trimming removed 5 bases from V and 5 bases from J; junction bases left unmatched: 5. The CDR3 extends over 14 amino acids. The sample taken for sequencing was naive CD4+ T cells sorted from blood. The subset here: CD45RA+ positively selected. The origin of this receptor is a woman in her twenties or thirties in good health. The chain recombines TRBV7-9 with TRBJ2-1; 8 bases are a match to TRBD1. DNA for the CDR3: TGTGCCAGCAGCGGCTCGGGACAGGACAATGAGCAGTTCTTC. It codes for CASSGSGQDNEQFF.